This TCR beta chain was identified in a study of T cells in Graves' hyperthyroidism and ophthalmopathy. RNA transcripts provided the source from which TCR beta CDR3 regions were amplified. HTBI primers were employed in a first-round RT-PCR of the TCR CDR3. MiXCR, applied by TCRdb to the multiplex PCR reads, yields one record per CDR3 protein. The sample lists 400,000 to 500,000 distinct CDR3 sequences; around 15% were seen once. There are many counts of this clonotype. Its target is not known. The study's findings and limits: Ophthalmopathy was predicted by the model a median of about 6.5 months ahead of onset. Blood also carried most thyroid clonotypes expanded above 0.001. Stable hyperthyroidism was told apart from ophthalmopathy by a model built on 13 V-J features.

This TCR was recovered from a woman aged 18-29 years with Graves' hyperthyroidism. Specimen: blood.

The CDR3 coding sequence is TGTGCCATCAGTGACACGAACAGTCCCTACGAGCAGTACTTC. It yields the protein CAISDTNSPYEQYF. This rearrangement joins TRBV10-3 to TRBJ2-7; no reliable D call. The germline V and J ends were trimmed by 3 bases and 2 bases, with 11 bases remaining between them. Germline CDR1 reads ENHRY; CDR2 reads SYGVKD. The CDR3 totals 14 residues.